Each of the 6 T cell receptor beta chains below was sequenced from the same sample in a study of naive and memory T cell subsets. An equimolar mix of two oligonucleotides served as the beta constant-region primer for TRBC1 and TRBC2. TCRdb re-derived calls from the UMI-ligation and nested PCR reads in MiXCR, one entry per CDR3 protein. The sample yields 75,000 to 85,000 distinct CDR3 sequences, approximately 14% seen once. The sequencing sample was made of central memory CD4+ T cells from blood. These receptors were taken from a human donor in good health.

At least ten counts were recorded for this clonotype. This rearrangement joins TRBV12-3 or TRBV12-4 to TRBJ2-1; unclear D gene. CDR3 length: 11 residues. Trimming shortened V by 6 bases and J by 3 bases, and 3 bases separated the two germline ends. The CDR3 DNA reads TGTGCCAGCAGATACTACAATGAGCAGTTCTTC. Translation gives CASRYYNEQFF.

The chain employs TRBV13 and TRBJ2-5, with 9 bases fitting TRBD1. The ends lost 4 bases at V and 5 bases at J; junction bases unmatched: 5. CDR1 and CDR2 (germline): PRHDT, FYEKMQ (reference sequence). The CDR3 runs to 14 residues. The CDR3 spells CASSSTGGAETQYF. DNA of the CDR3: TGTGCCAGCAGCTCTACAGGGGGCGCGGAGACCCAGTACTTC. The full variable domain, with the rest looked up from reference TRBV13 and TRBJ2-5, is AAGVIQSPRHLIKEKRETATLKCYPIPRHDTVYWYQQGPGQDPQFLISFYEKMQSDKGSIPDRFSAQQFSDYHSELNMSSLELGDSALYFCASSSTGGAETQYFGPGTRLLVL.

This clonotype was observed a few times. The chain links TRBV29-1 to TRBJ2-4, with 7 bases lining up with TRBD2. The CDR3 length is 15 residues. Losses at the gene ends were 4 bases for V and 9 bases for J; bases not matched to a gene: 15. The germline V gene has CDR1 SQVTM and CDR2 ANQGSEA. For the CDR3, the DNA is TGCAGCGTTGTGCCTTTCGCGGGAGAGGGAGGCATTCAGTACTTC. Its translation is CSVVPFAGEGGIQYF.

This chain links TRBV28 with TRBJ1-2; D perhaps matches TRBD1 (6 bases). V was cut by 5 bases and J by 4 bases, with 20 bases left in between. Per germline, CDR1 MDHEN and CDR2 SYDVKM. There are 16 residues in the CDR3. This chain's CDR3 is CASSPGGGAQFYGYTF. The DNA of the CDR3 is TGTGCCAGCAGTCCCGGGGGGGGGGCGCAATTCTATGGCTACACCTTC.

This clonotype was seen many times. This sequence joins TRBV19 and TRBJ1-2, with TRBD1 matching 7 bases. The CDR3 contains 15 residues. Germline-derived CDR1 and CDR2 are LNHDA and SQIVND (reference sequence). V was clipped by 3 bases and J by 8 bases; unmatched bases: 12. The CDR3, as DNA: TGTGCCAGTAGTATGGGTCAAGACAGGGTGAGCGGCTACACCTTC. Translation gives CASSMGQDRVSGYTF.

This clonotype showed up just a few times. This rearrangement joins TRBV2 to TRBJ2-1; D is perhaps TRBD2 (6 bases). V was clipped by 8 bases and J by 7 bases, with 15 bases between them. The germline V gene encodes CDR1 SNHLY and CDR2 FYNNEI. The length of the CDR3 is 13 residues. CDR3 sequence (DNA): TGTGCCAGCGGGCGGGATAGGGCTAATGAGCAGTTCTTC. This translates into CASGRDRANEQFF.